The 4 T cell receptor beta chains below all came from one sample that was sequenced in a study of CD8+ T cells in alopecia areata. After isolation, RNA underwent reverse transcription to generate cDNA as the sequencing template. TCRdb's table, derived via immunoSEQ multiplex PCR, lists solely in-frame clones and lacks some. The table includes some 160,000 clones, approximately 65% detected once. The sequenced sample consisted of CD8+ T cells sorted from blood. All receptors come from a human donor in good health.

The chain has TRBV25-1 and TRBJ2-7; weak D call: TRBD2 (6 bases). The length of the CDR3 is 14 residues. Between the trimmed V and J ends, which lost 1 base and 4 bases, there was a span of 11 bases. Germline CDR1 reads MGHDK; CDR2 reads SYGVNS. Here the CDR3 reads CASSESGSEYEQYF. The CDR3 DNA is TGTGCCAGCAGTGAATCCGGGAGTGAATACGAGCAGTACTTC.

This clone was found once. The chain has TRBV29-1 and TRBJ2-1; 8 nucleotides align to TRBD2. Germline CDR1 reads SQVTM; CDR2 reads ANQGSEA. The CDR3 spans 13 residues. CDR3 protein: CSAPTSAFNEQFF. In DNA, the CDR3 is TGCAGTGCCCCGACTAGCGCCTTTAATGAGCAGTTCTTC.

The chain joins TRBV4-1 to TRBJ1-5, with a possible D match to TRBD1 (5 bases). Trimming stripped 4 bases from V and 1 base from J, with 11 bases between. CDR1 and CDR2 (germline): MGHRA, YSYEKL. The CDR3 has 15 residues. The DNA for the CDR3 is TGCGCCAGCAGCCCCCGGGACGGAAGCAATCAGCCCCAGCATTTT. It encodes CASSPRDGSNQPQHF.

The genes are TRBV29-1 and TRBJ2-1; 12 positions agree with TRBD2. This CDR3 contains 22 residues. The V segment lost 7 bases and the J segment 1 base; nucleotides outside the gene matches: 26. Germline lookup yields CDR1 SQVTM and CDR2 ANQGSEA. CDR3 region: CSAPTRGQKTSGRVHSYNEQFF. For the CDR3, the DNA is TGCAGCGCTCCGACCCGAGGGCAGAAGACTAGCGGGAGAGTCCATTCCTACAATGAGCAGTTCTTC.